One T cell receptor (beta chain) is described in this entry. These data belong to a study of CD8 T cells in Susac syndrome. The CDR3 has 16 amino acids. V trimming: 6 bases; J trimming: 1 base; junction bases outside the gene matches: 7. The germline CDR1 and CDR2 sequences are SQVTM and ANQGSEA. The RNA, about 0.45 to 1 ug, was put through reverse transcription using random hexamers. TCRdb redid the calling of the immunoSEQ multiplex PCR reads with MiXCR, one entry per CDR3 protein. Among 150,000 to 200,000 distinct CDR3 sequences listed, approximately 95% were seen once. This sequence joins TRBV29-1 and TRBJ2-6, with 9 bases aligning to TRBD1. Input material: CD4+ T cells from PBMCs. The clonotype comes from a human donor with multiple sclerosis. The CDR3 region is CSVVGQGRSGANVLTF. As DNA, the CDR3 is TGCAGCGTCGTAGGACAGGGGAGGTCTGGGGCCAACGTCCTGACTTTC.